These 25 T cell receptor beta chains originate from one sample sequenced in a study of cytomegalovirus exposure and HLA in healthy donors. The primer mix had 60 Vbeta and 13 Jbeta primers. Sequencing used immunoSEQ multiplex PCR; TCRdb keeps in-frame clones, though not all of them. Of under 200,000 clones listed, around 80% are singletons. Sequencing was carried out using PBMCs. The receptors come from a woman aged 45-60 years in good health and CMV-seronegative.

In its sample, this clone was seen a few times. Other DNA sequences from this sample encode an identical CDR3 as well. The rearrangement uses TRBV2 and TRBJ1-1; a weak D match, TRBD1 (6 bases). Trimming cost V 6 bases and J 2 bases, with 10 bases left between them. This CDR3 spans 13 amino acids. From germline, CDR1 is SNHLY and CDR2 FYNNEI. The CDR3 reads CASRQGYNTEAFF. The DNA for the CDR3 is TGTGCCAGCAGACAGGGTTATAACACTGAAGCTTTCTTT.

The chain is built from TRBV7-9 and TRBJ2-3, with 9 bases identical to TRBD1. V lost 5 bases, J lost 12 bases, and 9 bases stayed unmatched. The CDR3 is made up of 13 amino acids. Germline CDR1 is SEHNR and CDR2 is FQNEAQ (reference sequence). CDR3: CASSQSGTGRQYF. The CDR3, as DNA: TGTGCCAGCAGCCAGTCCGGGACAGGGCGACAGTATTTT. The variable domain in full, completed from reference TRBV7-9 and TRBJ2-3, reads DTGVSQNPRHKITKRGQNVTFRCDPISEHNRLYWYRQTLGQGPEFLTYFQNEAQLEKSRLLSDRFSAERPKGSFSTLEIQRTEQGDSAMYLCASSQSGTGRQYFGPGTRLTVL.

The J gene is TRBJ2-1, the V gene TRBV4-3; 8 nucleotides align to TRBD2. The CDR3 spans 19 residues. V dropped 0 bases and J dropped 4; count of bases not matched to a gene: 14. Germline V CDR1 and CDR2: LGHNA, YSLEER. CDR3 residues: CASSQDLGTRGGTYNEQFF. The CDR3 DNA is TGCGCCAGCAGCCAAGATCTGGGTACTCGGGGGGGTACGTACAATGAGCAGTTCTTC.

In nucleotides, the CDR3 is TGTGCCACTATAAGAGCATACGAGCAGTACTTC. Translated: CATIRAYEQYF. The chain employs TRBV28 and TRBJ2-7; no definite D call. This CDR3 has 11 amino acids. Trimming stripped 10 bases from V and 4 bases from J, with 11 bases between. Germline V gene lookup returns CDR1 MDHEN and CDR2 SYDVKM. The full variable domain, with the rest looked up from reference TRBV28 and TRBJ2-7, is DVKVTQSSRYLVKRTGEKVFLECVQDMDHENMFWYRQDPGLGLRLIYFSYDVKMKEKGDIPEGYSVSREKKERFSLILESASTNQTSMYLCATIRAYEQYFGPGTRLTVT.

The CDR3 DNA sequence: TGTGCCAGCACCTGGGGGGGGGAAGTAGGCGAGCAGTACTTC. Protein product: CASTWGGEVGEQYF. This sequence joins TRBV6-1 and TRBJ2-7; 7 bases line up with TRBD2. The CDR3 has 14 residues. CDR1 is MNHNS, CDR2 SASEGT, per germline. J was trimmed by 6 bases and V by 7 bases; bases with no gene match: 12.

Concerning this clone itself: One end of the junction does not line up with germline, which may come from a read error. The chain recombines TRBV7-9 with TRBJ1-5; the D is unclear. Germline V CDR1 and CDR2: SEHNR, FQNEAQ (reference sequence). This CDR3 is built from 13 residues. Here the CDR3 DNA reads TGTTCCAGCAGCTTATCAACGGGGCAGCCCCAGCATTTT. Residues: CSSSLSTGQPQHF.

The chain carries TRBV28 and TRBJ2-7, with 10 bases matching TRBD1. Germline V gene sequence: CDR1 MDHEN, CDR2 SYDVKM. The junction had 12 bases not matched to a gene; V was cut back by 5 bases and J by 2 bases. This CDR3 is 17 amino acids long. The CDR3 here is CASSPSGQGTQTYEQYF. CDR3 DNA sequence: TGTGCCAGCAGTCCGTCGGGACAGGGGACACAGACCTACGAGCAGTACTTC.

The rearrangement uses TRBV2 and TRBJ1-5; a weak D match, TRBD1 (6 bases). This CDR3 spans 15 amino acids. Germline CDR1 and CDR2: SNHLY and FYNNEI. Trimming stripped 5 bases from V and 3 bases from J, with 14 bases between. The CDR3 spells CASSTQGINNQPQHF. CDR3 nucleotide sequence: TGTGCCAGCAGTACACAGGGAATTAACAATCAGCCCCAGCATTTT.

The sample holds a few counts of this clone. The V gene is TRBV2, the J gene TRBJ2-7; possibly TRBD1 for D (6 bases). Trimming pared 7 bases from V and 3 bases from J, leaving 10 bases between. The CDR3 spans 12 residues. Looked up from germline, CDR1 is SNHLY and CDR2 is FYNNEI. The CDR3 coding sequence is TGTGCCAGCAAGACAGGTCGCTACGAGCAGTACTTC. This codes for CASKTGRYEQYF.

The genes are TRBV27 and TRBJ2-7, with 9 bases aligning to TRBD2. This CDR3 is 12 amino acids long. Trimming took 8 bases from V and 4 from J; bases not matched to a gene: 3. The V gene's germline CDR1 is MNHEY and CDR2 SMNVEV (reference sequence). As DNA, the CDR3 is TGTGCCAGCGCAGCGGGGGGATACGAGCAGTACTTC. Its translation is CASAAGGYEQYF.

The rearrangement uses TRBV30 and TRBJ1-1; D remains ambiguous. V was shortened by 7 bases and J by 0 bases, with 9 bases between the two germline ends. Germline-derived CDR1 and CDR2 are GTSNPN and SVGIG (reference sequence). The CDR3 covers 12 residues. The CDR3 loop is CALGLVNTEAFF. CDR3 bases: TGTGCCTTAGGACTGGTGAACACTGAAGCTTTCTTT.

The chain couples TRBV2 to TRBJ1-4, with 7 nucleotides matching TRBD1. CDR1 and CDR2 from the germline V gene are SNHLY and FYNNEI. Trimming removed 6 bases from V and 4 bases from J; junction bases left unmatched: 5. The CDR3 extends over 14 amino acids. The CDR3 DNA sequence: TGTGCCAGCAGCCCGGGACAGCTTAATGAAAAACTGTTTTTT. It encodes CASSPGQLNEKLFF. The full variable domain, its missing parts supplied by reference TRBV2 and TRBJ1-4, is EPEVTQTPSHQVTQMGQEVILRCVPISNHLYFYWYRQILGQKVEFLVSFYNNEISEKSEIFDDQFSVERPDGSNFTLKIRSTKLEDSAMYFCASSPGQLNEKLFFGSGTQLSVL.

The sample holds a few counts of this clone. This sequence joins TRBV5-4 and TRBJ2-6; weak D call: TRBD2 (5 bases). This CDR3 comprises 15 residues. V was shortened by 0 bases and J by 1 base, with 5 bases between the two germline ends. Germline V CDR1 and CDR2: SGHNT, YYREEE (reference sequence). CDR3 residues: CASSLGGSGANVLTF. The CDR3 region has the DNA TGTGCCAGCAGCTTGGGAGGGTCTGGGGCCAACGTCCTGACTTTC.

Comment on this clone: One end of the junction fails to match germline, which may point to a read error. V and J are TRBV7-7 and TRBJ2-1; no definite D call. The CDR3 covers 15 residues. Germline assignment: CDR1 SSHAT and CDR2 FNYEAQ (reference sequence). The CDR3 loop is CASSLSGFSYNEQFF. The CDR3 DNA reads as TGTGCTAGCAGCTTATCTGGCTTCTCCTACAATGAGCAGTTCTTC.

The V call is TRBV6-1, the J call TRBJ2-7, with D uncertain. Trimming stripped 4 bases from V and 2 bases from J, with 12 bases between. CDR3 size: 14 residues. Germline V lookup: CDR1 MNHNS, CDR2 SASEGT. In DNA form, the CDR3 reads TGTGCCAGCAGTGTGCCTGGCATGGCCTACGAGCAGTACTTC. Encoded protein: CASSVPGMAYEQYF.

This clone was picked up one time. For the CDR3, the DNA is TGTGCCAGCACCCCCTCGGGACTAGCGAGGTCAGATACGCAGTATTTT. Translation gives CASTPSGLARSDTQYF. V usage is TRBV25-1 and J usage is TRBJ2-3, with 10 bases fitting TRBD2. The CDR3 covers 16 residues. After removal of 7 bases from V and 4 bases from J, the junction contained 11 bases not matched to a gene. Germline V gene sequence: CDR1 MGHDK, CDR2 SYGVNS.

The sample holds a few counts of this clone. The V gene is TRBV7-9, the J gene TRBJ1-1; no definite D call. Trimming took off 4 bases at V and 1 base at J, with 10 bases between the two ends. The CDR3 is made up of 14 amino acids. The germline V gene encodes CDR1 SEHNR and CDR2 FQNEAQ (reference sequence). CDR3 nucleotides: TGTGCCAGCAGCTCAGTCGCAGGGAACACTGAAGCTTTCTTT. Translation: CASSSVAGNTEAFF. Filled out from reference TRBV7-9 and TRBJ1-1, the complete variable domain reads DTGVSQNPRHKITKRGQNVTFRCDPISEHNRLYWYRQTLGQGPEFLTYFQNEAQLEKSRLLSDRFSAERPKGSFSTLEIQRTEQGDSAMYLCASSSVAGNTEAFFGQGTRLTVV.

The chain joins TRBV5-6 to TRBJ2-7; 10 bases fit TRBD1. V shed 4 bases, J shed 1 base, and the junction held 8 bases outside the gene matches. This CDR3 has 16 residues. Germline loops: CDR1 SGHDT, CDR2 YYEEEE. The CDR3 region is CASSNRGTGASYEQYF. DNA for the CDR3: TGTGCCAGCAGCAACCGCGGGACAGGGGCATCCTACGAGCAGTACTTC. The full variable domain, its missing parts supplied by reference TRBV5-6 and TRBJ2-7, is DAGVTQSPTHLIKTRGQQVTLRCSPKSGHDTVSWYQQALGQGPQFIFQYYEEEERQRGNFPDRFSGHQFPNYSSELNVNALLLGDSALYLCASSNRGTGASYEQYFGPGTRLTVT.

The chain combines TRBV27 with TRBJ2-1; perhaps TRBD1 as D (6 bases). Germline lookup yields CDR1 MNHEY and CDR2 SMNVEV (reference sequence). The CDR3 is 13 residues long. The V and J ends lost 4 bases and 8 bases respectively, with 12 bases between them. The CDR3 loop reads CASSSHRDHEQFF. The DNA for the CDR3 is TGTGCCAGCAGTTCCCACAGGGACCATGAGCAGTTCTTC.

CDR3 DNA: TGTGCCAGCAGTTACAGGTACCAAGAGACCCAGTACTTC. Translated, it gives CASSYRYQETQYF. V usage is TRBV28 and J usage is TRBJ2-5; TRBD1 is a possible D gene (5 bases). The CDR3 has 13 residues. CDR1 MDHEN and CDR2 SYDVKM come from the germline V gene. V was pared by 4 bases and J by 0 bases, with 6 bases between.

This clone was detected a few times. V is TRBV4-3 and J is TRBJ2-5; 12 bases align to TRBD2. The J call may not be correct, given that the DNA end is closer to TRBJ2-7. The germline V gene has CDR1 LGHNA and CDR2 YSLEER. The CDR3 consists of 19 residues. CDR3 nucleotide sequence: TGCGCCAGCAGCCAAGGTCCTAGCGGGGGGGCCGGTTTGGGGTACGAGCAGTACTTC. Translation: CASSQGPSGGAGLGYEQYF.

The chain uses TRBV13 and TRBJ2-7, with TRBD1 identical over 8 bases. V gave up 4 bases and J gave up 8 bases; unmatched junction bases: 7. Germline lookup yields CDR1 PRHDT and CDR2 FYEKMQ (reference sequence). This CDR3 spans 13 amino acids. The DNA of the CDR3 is TGTGCCAGCAGCTCGGGACAGGTGAAAAAGCAGTACTTC. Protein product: CASSSGQVKKQYF. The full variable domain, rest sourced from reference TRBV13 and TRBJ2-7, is AAGVIQSPRHLIKEKRETATLKCYPIPRHDTVYWYQQGPGQDPQFLISFYEKMQSDKGSIPDRFSAQQFSDYHSELNMSSLELGDSALYFCASSSGQVKKQYFGPGTRLTVT.

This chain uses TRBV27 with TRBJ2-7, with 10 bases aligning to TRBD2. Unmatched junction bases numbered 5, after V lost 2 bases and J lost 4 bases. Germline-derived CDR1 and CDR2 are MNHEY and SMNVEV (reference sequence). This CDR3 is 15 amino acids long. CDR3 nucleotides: TGTGCCAGCAGTTTAAAGTCTAGCGGGAGTTACGAGCAGTACTTC. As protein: CASSLKSSGSYEQYF.

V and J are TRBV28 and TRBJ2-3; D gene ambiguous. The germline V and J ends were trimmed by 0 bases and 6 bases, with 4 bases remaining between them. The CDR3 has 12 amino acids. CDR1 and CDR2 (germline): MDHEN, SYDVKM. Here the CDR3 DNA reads TGTGCCAGCAGTTTATGGGAGGATACGCAGTATTTT. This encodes CASSLWEDTQYF.

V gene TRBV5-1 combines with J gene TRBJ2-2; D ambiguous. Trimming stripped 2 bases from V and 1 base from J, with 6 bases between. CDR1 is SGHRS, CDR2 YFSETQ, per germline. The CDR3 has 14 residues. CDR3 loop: CASSFPGNTGELFF. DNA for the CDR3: TGCGCCAGCAGCTTCCCAGGGAACACCGGGGAGCTGTTTTTT.